The rows below give T cell receptor beta chains drawn from one sample of a study of CD8+ T cells in alopecia areata. Generated by immunoSEQ multiplex PCR, the TCRdb table keeps only in-frame clones and is missing some. In the table there are 70,000 or so clones, 29% of which are singletons. The sample consisted of CD8+ T cells sorted from blood, taken at week 4, from a patient treated with tofacitinib. The receptors were sampled from a human donor with alopecia areata. The CDR3 runs from the conserved cysteine through the conserved F or W. Fields, in order: D gene, V gene, clone size, J gene, CDR3 DNA, CDR3 protein. A D gene is named only where the DNA matches it firmly. Expanded clones are given a class, and other clones once, few, many or no size at all.

D: .
V: TRBV9
size: few
J: TRBJ2-5
DNA: TGTGCCAGCAGCGTAGATTCGGGAGAGGGGGCAGAGACCCAGTACTTC
CDR3: CASSVDSGEGAETQYF

D: .
V: TRBV7-9
size: .
J: TRBJ2-7
DNA: TGTGCCAGCAGCCGCGAATCAGCACTTCAGAACTACGAGCAGTACTTC
CDR3: CASSRESALQNYEQYF

D: .
V: TRBV29-1
size: few
J: TRBJ2-7
DNA: TGCAGCGTTGCATTGGGCGATTCCTACGAGCAGTACTTC
CDR3: CSVALGDSYEQYF

D: .
V: TRBV11-2
size: .
J: TRBJ2-7
DNA: TGTGCCAGCAGCTTATCCGAATCCTACGAGCAGTACTTC
CDR3: CASSLSESYEQYF

D: .
V: TRBV4-2
size: few
J: TRBJ2-5
DNA: TGTGCCAGCAACCAGCCAGAGCAAGAGACCCAGTACTTC
CDR3: CASNQPEQETQYF

D: .
V: TRBV27
size: few
J: TRBJ2-7
DNA: TGTGCCAGCCAAGGGGGGAAACACGAGCAGTACTTC
CDR3: CASQGGKHEQYF

D: .
V: TRBV29-1
size: .
J: TRBJ2-1
DNA: TGCAGCGTTGATTTAGAAGTCCCCTACAATGAGCAGTTCTTC
CDR3: CSVDLEVPYNEQFF

D: .
V: TRBV4-1
size: few
J: TRBJ1-1
DNA: TGCGCCAGCAGCCAAGGGCCAGCGAACACTGAAGCTTTCTTT
CDR3: CASSQGPANTEAFF

D: .
V: TRBV15
size: .
J: TRBJ1-1
DNA: TGTGCCACCAGCACGGTGGGGAACACTGAAGCTTTCTTT
CDR3: CATSTVGNTEAFF

D: TRBD1
V: TRBV2
size: .
J: TRBJ2-7
DNA: TGTGCCATCGTAAAACAGGGGGAGCAGTACTTC
CDR3: CAIVKQGEQYF

D: .
V: TRBV11-2
size: .
J: TRBJ2-7
DNA: TGTGCCAGCAGCTTAGTGCCACAGGGAGCCGAGCAGTACTTC
CDR3: CASSLVPQGAEQYF

D: TRBD2
V: TRBV6-5
size: few
J: TRBJ2-3
DNA: TGTGCCAGCAGCTTAGCGGGACCAGATACGCAGTATTTT
CDR3: CASSLAGPDTQYF

D: .
V: TRBV29-1
size: few
J: TRBJ1-1
DNA: TGCAGCGTTAATTTACTTGAAGCTTTCTTT
CDR3: CSVNLLEAFF

D: .
V: TRBV27
size: .
J: TRBJ1-2
DNA: TGTGCCAGCAGTTTAGTGGGACACGCCCGCGGCGGCTACACCTTC
CDR3: CASSLVGHARGGYTF

D: TRBD1
V: TRBV6-5
size: few
J: TRBJ1-5
DNA: TGTGCCAGCAGCCTGGGACAGCACTTCAATCAGCCCCAGCATTTT
CDR3: CASSLGQHFNQPQHF

D: .
V: TRBV7-2
size: .
J: TRBJ2-7
DNA: TGTGCCAGCAGCTTGGAAGCGGCGTACGATACAGAACGATCCTTC
CDR3: CASSLEAAYDTERSF

D: .
V: TRBV2
size: .
J: TRBJ1-1
DNA: TGTGCCAGCAGTGTAACCGGGGGAGCGAACACTGAAGCTTTCTTT
CDR3: CASSVTGGANTEAFF

D: .
V: TRBV29-1
size: few
J: TRBJ2-2
DNA: TGCAGCGCTATCAGGGCCGGGGAGCTGTTTTTT
CDR3: CSAIRAGELFF

D: .
V: TRBV29-1
size: few
J: TRBJ2-7
DNA: TGCAGCGTTGCCGACAGACCCTACGAGCAGTACTTC
CDR3: CSVADRPYEQYF

D: .
V: TRBV13
size: .
J: TRBJ2-7
DNA: TGTGCCAGCAGCTTCCACAGGGATGAGCAGTACTTC
CDR3: CASSFHRDEQYF

D: .
V: TRBV6-6
size: few
J: TRBJ1-1
DNA: TGTGCCAGCCTACGGAACACTGAAGCTTTCTTT
CDR3: CASLRNTEAFF

D: .
V: TRBV7-9
size: few
J: TRBJ1-4
DNA: TGTGCCAGCAGCTTAGTGGGAATCAATGAAAAACTGTTTTTT
CDR3: CASSLVGINEKLFF

D: .
V: TRBV30
size: few
J: TRBJ2-2
DNA: TGTGCCTGTTCCGGGGGCAGGGGCACCGGGGAGCTGTTTTTT
CDR3: CACSGGRGTGELFF

D: TRBD2
V: TRBV29-1
size: few
J: TRBJ2-2
DNA: TGCAGCGTTGCGGGAGTCGCGGGAGGGGGCGGGGAGCTGTTTTTT
CDR3: CSVAGVAGGGGELFF

D: .
V: TRBV5-1
size: .
J: TRBJ2-7
DNA: TGCGCCAGCAGCTTGGCCCCGGATTACGAGCAGTACTTC
CDR3: CASSLAPDYEQYF

D: TRBD2
V: TRBV4-2
size: .
J: TRBJ2-3
DNA: TGTGCCAGCAGCCCGGGGGGGAATACGCAGTATTTT
CDR3: CASSPGGNTQYF

D: .
V: TRBV27
size: few
J: TRBJ2-5
DNA: TGTGCCAGCAGTATTCTTCCCGTGGGGGCCCAGTACTTC
CDR3: CASSILPVGAQYF

D: .
V: TRBV4-1
size: .
J: TRBJ1-5
DNA: TGCGCCAGCAGCCCTGGGGGGGCCCGGGGACCCCAGCATTTT
CDR3: CASSPGGARGPQHF